This T cell receptor (beta chain) was recorded in a study of cytomegalovirus exposure and HLA in healthy donors. Study-wide context: A subsequent analysis reported that the roughly 120 validation repertoires were produced on the same platform that had also been used for the 600 to 800 first-cohort repertoires.

A word on this clone: No antigen is known for it.

The CDR3 has 18 residues. Germline CDR1 and CDR2: SGDLS and YYNGEE. Unmatched junction bases numbered 13, after V lost 0 bases and J lost 6 bases. The donors belonged to the roughly 130-subject validation cohort, separate from the roughly 700-subject first cohort. Repertoires were generated with immunoSEQ multiplex PCR, while TCRdb's copy carries only in-frame clones and drops some. Of roughly 56,000 clones in the sample, roughly 94% were seen once. Points from the study as a whole: There were around 160 TCR beta chains listed as cytomegalovirus-associated. Per published reports, the classifier diagnosed cytomegalovirus status with high specificity and sensitivity.

V usage is TRBV9 and J usage is TRBJ2-1; 9 bases map to TRBD2. The TCR originated in a man younger than 35 in good health and CMV-seronegative. Material: PBMCs. The CDR3 spells CASSVGGLAGARGNEQFF. As DNA, the CDR3 is TGTGCCAGCAGCGTAGGAGGATTAGCGGGAGCCCGCGGCAATGAGCAGTTCTTC. The variable domain in full, with the rest retrieved from reference TRBV9 and TRBJ2-1, is DSGVTQTPKHLITATGQRVTLRCSPRSGDLSVYWYQQSLDQGLQFLIQYYNGEERAKGNILERFSAQQFPDLHSELNLSSLELGDSALYFCASSVGGLAGARGNEQFFGPGTRLTVL.